The TCR beta chain described here comes from a study of blood T cell repertoires in COVID-19. On the study more broadly: Sources were T cells, B-cell-depleted T cells, or PBMCs; the material itself was cDNA or gDNA.

TCRdb's table, derived via immunoSEQ multiplex PCR, lists solely in-frame clones and lacks some. The sample includes roughly 150,000 clones, 70% to 90% of them seen just once. The receptor's source is a man aged 50 or older who had recovered from COVID-19. Sequenced material: peripheral blood.

The CDR3 spells CASSYSGGTYEQYF. As DNA, the CDR3 is TGTGCCAGCAGTTACTCAGGGGGTACCTACGAGCAGTACTTC. This chain links TRBV6-6 with TRBJ2-7, with D perhaps matching TRBD1 (6 bases). V was shortened by 0 bases and J by 2 bases, with 8 bases between the two germline ends. The CDR3 totals 14 residues. Germline V CDR1 and CDR2: MNHNY, SVGAGI (reference sequence).